The entry below describes one T cell receptor (beta chain). Its cognate antigen is unknown. This sample is part of a study of cytomegalovirus exposure and HLA in healthy donors. Study outcomes and limitations: Among the most significant clusters, several appeared linked to common viral pathogens in a later analysis.

The primer mix had 60 Vbeta and 13 Jbeta primers. Data came from immunoSEQ multiplex PCR; TCRdb stores just in-frame clones and leaves some out. The table has roughly 80,000 clones, around three quarters seen once. Trimming removed 6 bases from V and 2 bases from J; junction bases left unmatched: 5. CDR1 and CDR2 (germline): KGHSH, LQKENI. The CDR3 extends over 14 amino acids. The TCR comes from a man between 40 and 49 years old in good health and CMV-seronegative. Sequenced sample: PBMCs. This rearrangement joins TRBV18 to TRBJ2-7; TRBD1 aligns across 9 bases. The CDR3 loop is CASSTGTGTYEQYF. In DNA, the CDR3 is TGTGCCAGCTCCACCGGGACAGGGACCTACGAGCAGTACTTC.